This TCR beta chain was captured by sequencing in a study of cytomegalovirus exposure and HLA in healthy donors. Germline V gene sequence: CDR1 LNHDA, CDR2 SQIVND (reference sequence). With V trimmed by 9 bases and J by 6 bases, 6 bases remained unmatched. The CDR3 runs 13 residues. This table comes from immunoSEQ multiplex PCR, and its TCRdb copy is limited to in-frame clones, with some not included. The sample has approximately 150,000 clones; around 87% are singletons. Regarding this clone: Its antigen is not identified.

Overall study results and limits: In vitro, three CMV-associated chains proved specific for CMV antigens. Most TCR sequences were seen very rarely across donors, but some public TCRs occurred in many. A classifier reportedly called cytomegalovirus status with high sensitivity and specificity. Researchers counted roughly 160 TCR beta chains as cytomegalovirus-associated.

The source of this sequence is a man aged 18 to 29 in good health and CMV-seropositive. V and J are TRBV19 and TRBJ2-2; the match to TRBD1 covers 8 bases. The sequenced material came from PBMCs. The chain's CDR3 is CASTQGEAGELFF. Written as DNA, the CDR3 is TGTGCCAGCACACAGGGGGAGGCCGGGGAGCTGTTTTTT.